Reported below is one T cell receptor beta chain. What it binds is unknown. The germline CDR1 and CDR2 sequences are SGHTA and FQGNSA. The CDR3 spans 14 residues. The ends were cut back, 5 bases at V and 5 bases at J, with 15 bases in the middle. Time point in this sample: sample taken at primary tumor resection. Unsorted whole RNA of tumor, nontumor lung or frozen PBMC was sequenced. There were around 72 donors, all of them untreated patients with early-stage non-small cell lung cancer. The library protocol tagged each TCR cDNA with a unique molecular identifier. MiXCR was run by TCRdb on the 5' RACE reads, yielding one entry per CDR3 protein. The table includes some 10,000 distinct CDR3 sequences, roughly 6% detected once. The sample belongs to a study of spatial heterogeneity in lung cancer. Study results and caveats: Resection saw ubiquitous expanded tumor TCRs appear in blood more than follow-up did.

The rearrangement uses TRBV7-2 and TRBJ2-5; D perhaps matches TRBD2 (5 bases). The sequence was obtained from a male donor with early-stage non-small cell lung cancer. Sequences were derived from PBMCs, sampled at surgery. The CDR3 sequence is CASSPRGPMETQYF. The CDR3 DNA sequence: TGTGCCAGCAGCCCCCGGGGTCCAATGGAGACCCAGTACTTC.